The 19 T cell receptor beta chains below were found in one sample sequenced in a study of T cell responses to AZD1222 COVID-19 vaccine. The table came from immunoSEQ multiplex PCR; TCRdb's copy has only in-frame clones and leaves some out. The table has around 110,000 clones, just over 90% seen once. The sequencing here drew on peripheral blood, taken 28 days after the second AZD1222 dose. The source of these receptors is an adult who received the AZD1222 COVID-19 vaccine.

The chain has TRBV6-5 and TRBJ2-5; tentative D call: TRBD2 (6 bases). From germline, CDR1 is MNHEY and CDR2 SVGAGI. This CDR3 is built from 15 residues. The germline V and J ends were trimmed by 6 bases and 5 bases, with 19 bases remaining between them. CDR3 loop: CASSQGGWGSETQYF. The DNA of the CDR3 is TGTGCCAGCAGCCAGGGAGGTTGGGGCTCGGAGACCCAGTACTTC.

The chain employs TRBV5-5 and TRBJ1-4; D may be TRBD1 (6 bases). Trimming cost V 0 bases and J 5 bases, with 8 bases left between them. Germline-derived CDR1 and CDR2 are SGHKS and YYEKEE (reference sequence). CDR3 size: 14 residues. The DNA for the CDR3 is TGTGCCAGCAGCTTGGGGCAGGGGAATGAAAAACTGTTTTTT. Its translation is CASSLGQGNEKLFF.

V usage is TRBV6-6 and J usage is TRBJ1-6; 10 bases map to TRBD1. Germline-derived CDR1 and CDR2 are MNHNY and SVGAGI (reference sequence). V lost 2 bases to trimming and J lost 9 bases; unmatched junction nucleotides: 4. This CDR3 has 15 amino acids. The CDR3 DNA follows: TGTGCCAGCAGTTACGGGGACAGGGGACCTTCACCCCTCCACTTT. Residues: CASSYGDRGPSPLHF.

The chain uses TRBV30 and TRBJ1-1; 10 nucleotides line up with TRBD1. Per the germline V gene, CDR1 is GTSNPN and CDR2 is SVGIG (reference sequence). The CDR3 contains 15 residues. V shed 4 bases and J 4 bases; nucleotides not matched to a gene: 9. CDR3 sequence (DNA): TGTGCCTGGACTGGGACAGGGGTTATCGGCACTGAAGCTTTCTTT. Translation: CAWTGTGVIGTEAFF.

This sequence joins TRBV6-1 and TRBJ2-1, with 14 bases aligning to TRBD2. Trimming at V came to 5 bases and at J to 10 bases, leaving 4 bases not matched to a gene. In germline, CDR1 is MNHNS, CDR2 SASEGT. This CDR3 is built from 14 residues. The CDR3 nucleotides read TGTGCCAGCAGTCAGGGACTAGCGGGGGCCGAGCAGTTCTTC. It translates to CASSQGLAGAEQFF.

The chain uses TRBV2 and TRBJ1-5, with 7 bases lining up with TRBD1. The CDR3 runs 17 residues. Unmatched junction bases numbered 9, after V lost 4 bases and J lost 0 bases. Germline V gene sequence: CDR1 SNHLY, CDR2 FYNNEI. DNA of the CDR3: TGTGCCAGCAGTGTTATGGGAGGGGGCAATAGCAATCAGCCCCAGCATTTT. As protein: CASSVMGGGNSNQPQHF.

The V gene is TRBV15, the J gene TRBJ2-5; 7 bases are a match to TRBD2. Losses at the gene ends were 3 bases for V and 5 bases for J; bases not matched to a gene: 12. Germline V gene lookup returns CDR1 LNHNV and CDR2 YYDKDF (reference sequence). The CDR3 is 16 residues long. The CDR3 sequence is CATSSGGGRGPETQYF. Here the CDR3 DNA reads TGTGCCACCAGCAGTGGGGGGGGACGGGGCCCGGAGACCCAGTACTTC. The complete variable domain, with remaining parts taken from reference TRBV15 and TRBJ2-5, reads DAMVIQNPRYQVTQFGKPVTLSCSQTLNHNVMYWYQQKSSQAPKLLFHYYDKDFNNEADTPDNFQSRRPNTSFCFLDIRSPGLGDTAMYLCATSSGGGRGPETQYFGPGTRLLVL.

This sequence joins TRBV6-1 and TRBJ1-5, with TRBD1 matching over 9 bases. Germline V lookup: CDR1 MNHNS, CDR2 SASEGT. This CDR3 is built from 16 residues. The V gene end was trimmed by 1 base and the J gene end by 2 bases; junction bases not matched to a gene: 3. In DNA, the CDR3 is TGTGCCAGCAGTGAAGGGACAGGGGTGGGCAATCAGCCCCAGCATTTT. This codes for CASSEGTGVGNQPQHF.

The J gene is TRBJ2-3, the V gene TRBV27; D call uncertain. The germline V and J ends were trimmed by 2 bases and 5 bases, with 8 bases remaining between them. Germline loops: CDR1 MNHEY, CDR2 SMNVEV (reference sequence). This CDR3 has 13 amino acids. CDR3 region: CASSLIFEDTQYF. The CDR3 nucleotides read TGTGCCAGCAGTTTAATTTTCGAAGATACGCAGTATTTT.

CDR3 protein: CSASRPGAGRETQYF. The CDR3 DNA sequence: TGCAGTGCTAGTAGACCCGGGGCGGGGCGTGAGACCCAGTACTTC. The chain employs TRBV20-1 and TRBJ2-5; weak D call: TRBD2 (6 bases). With 3 bases removed from V and 5 bases from J, the gap between germline ends came to 19 bases. CDR1 and CDR2 (germline): DFQATT, SNEGSKA (reference sequence). This CDR3 spans 15 amino acids.

The V and J genes are TRBV6-5 and TRBJ2-7, with 10 bases identical to TRBD2. This CDR3 region has 14 residues. Germline CDR1 is MNHEY and CDR2 is SVGAGI. V was clipped by 4 bases and J by 9 bases; unmatched bases: 9. The CDR3, as DNA: TGTGCCAGCAGTTCTAGCGGGAGAGGGCTAGGGCAGTACTTC. Its translation: CASSSSGRGLGQYF.

The genes are TRBV4-1 and TRBJ1-2; D ambiguous. Per the germline V gene, CDR1 is MGHRA and CDR2 is YSYEKL. V lost 5 bases and J lost 4, with 14 bases in between. This CDR3 is 14 amino acids long. The CDR3 loop is CASSTREAVYGYTF. As DNA, the CDR3 is TGCGCCAGCAGCACCCGGGAGGCGGTCTATGGCTACACCTTC.

The chain carries TRBV14 and TRBJ2-7; a possible D gene is TRBD1 (5 bases). There are 19 residues in the CDR3. V gave up 0 bases and J gave up 0 bases, with 21 bases separating them. Looked up from germline, CDR1 is SGHDN and CDR2 is FVKESK. DNA for the CDR3: TGTGCCAGCAGCCAAGACTCCCGTGTGGGGCCGAGGTCCTCCTACGAGCAGTACTTC. Residues: CASSQDSRVGPRSSYEQYF.

This sequence joins TRBV5-1 and TRBJ2-5; TRBD2 is a possible D gene (6 bases). Germline assignment: CDR1 SGHRS and CDR2 YFSETQ. Trimming left V 0 bases short and J 5 bases short, with 20 bases between. This CDR3 has 17 residues. CDR3 sequence (DNA): TGCGCCAGCAGCTTGGTTTTTCGGGGGACTTTTGCTGAGACCCAGTACTTC. Translating gives CASSLVFRGTFAETQYF.

This chain uses TRBV6-7 with TRBJ1-1; 8 bases agree with TRBD1. TRBV6-7 is known as an ORF, though its function is uncertain. The CDR3 runs to 14 residues. V trimming: 6 bases; J trimming: 5 bases; junction bases outside the gene matches: 8. CDR3 in amino acids: CASRTGDLWTEAFF. CDR3 bases: TGTGCCAGCAGGACAGGGGATCTTTGGACTGAAGCTTTCTTT.

This clone was found once. This chain links TRBV9 with TRBJ1-1; D call uncertain. This CDR3 has 13 amino acids. V was clipped by 0 bases and J by 1 base, with 4 bases between them. The germline V gene has CDR1 SGDLS and CDR2 YYNGEE. The CDR3: CASSVGANTEAFF. CDR3 coding DNA: TGTGCCAGCAGCGTAGGCGCGAACACTGAAGCTTTCTTT.

This clone was seen just once. J is TRBJ2-3 and V is TRBV7-8; 7 bases align to TRBD2. The length of the CDR3 is 12 residues. V was clipped by 1 base and J by 10 bases; unmatched bases: 2. Germline CDR1 and CDR2: SGHVS and FQNEAQ. CDR3 DNA: TGTGCCAGCAGCTTAGAAGGGAGGGCGCAGTATTTT. Translating gives CASSLEGRAQYF.

The J gene is TRBJ1-5, the V gene TRBV19; D may be TRBD1 (5 bases). Germline assignment: CDR1 LNHDA and CDR2 SQIVND (reference sequence). Trimming removed 7 bases at V and 7 bases at J, with 20 bases between. This CDR3 spans 15 amino acids. CDR3 nucleotide sequence: TGTGCCAGTATTACCCGCCCAGGGTCCACCCAGCCCCAGCATTTT. Protein product: CASITRPGSTQPQHF.

The rearrangement links TRBV7-2 to TRBJ1-1; maybe TRBD1 (5 bases). The CDR3 covers 16 residues. V was cut by 5 bases and J by 1 base, with 17 bases left in between. CDR1 SGHTA and CDR2 FQGNSA come from the germline V gene. The CDR3 loop is CASSPTGTGPNTEAFF. The CDR3 bases are TGTGCCAGCAGCCCGACCGGGACGGGACCGAACACTGAAGCTTTCTTT.